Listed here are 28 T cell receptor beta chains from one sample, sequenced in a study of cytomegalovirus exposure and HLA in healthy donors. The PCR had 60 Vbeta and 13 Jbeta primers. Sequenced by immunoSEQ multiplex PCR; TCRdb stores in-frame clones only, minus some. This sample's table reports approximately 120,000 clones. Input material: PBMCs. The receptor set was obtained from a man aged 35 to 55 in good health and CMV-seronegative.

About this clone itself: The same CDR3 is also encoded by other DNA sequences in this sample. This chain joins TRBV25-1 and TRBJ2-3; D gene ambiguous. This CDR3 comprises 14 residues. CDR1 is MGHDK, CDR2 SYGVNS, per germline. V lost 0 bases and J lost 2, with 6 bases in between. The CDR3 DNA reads TGTGCCAGCAGTGAATACTCCCTCACAGATACGCAGTATTTT. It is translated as CASSEYSLTDTQYF.

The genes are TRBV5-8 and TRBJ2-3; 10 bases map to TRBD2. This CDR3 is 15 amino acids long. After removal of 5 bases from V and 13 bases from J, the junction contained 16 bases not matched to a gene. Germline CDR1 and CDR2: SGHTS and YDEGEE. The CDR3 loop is CASRTSGGAGGPEYF. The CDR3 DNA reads TGTGCCAGCAGAACCTCCGGGGGAGCGGGAGGGCCGGAGTATTTT.

The CDR3 region is CASSQGMNTEAFF. In DNA, the CDR3 is TGTGCCAGTTCACAGGGGATGAACACTGAAGCTTTCTTT. This rearrangement joins TRBV19 to TRBJ1-1; 7 bases line up with TRBD1. The germline V gene has CDR1 LNHDA and CDR2 SQIVND (reference sequence). This CDR3 has 13 residues. V lost 8 bases and J lost 0; bases outside the gene matches: 3.

CDR3 DNA: TGCGCCAGCAGCTTCCTCGGGGTGGCGGACCAAGAGACCCAGTACTTC. It encodes CASSFLGVADQETQYF. The rearrangement uses TRBV5-1 and TRBJ2-5; D perhaps matches TRBD2 (5 bases). Germline CDR1 and CDR2: SGHRS and YFSETQ. The CDR3 loop spans 16 amino acids. V lost 2 bases, J lost 0 bases, and 14 bases lay in between.

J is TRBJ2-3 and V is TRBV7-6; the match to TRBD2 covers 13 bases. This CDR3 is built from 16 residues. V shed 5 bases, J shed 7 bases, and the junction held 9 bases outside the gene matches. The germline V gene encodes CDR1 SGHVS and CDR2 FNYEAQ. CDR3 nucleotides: TGTGCCAGCAGCCTACTAGCGGGAGGGCCCTCGAATACGCAGTATTTT. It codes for CASSLLAGGPSNTQYF.

The CDR3 DNA reads TGTGCCAGCAGATCACTGATGGACCCAAGAGGGACCGGGGAGCTGTTTTTT. Its protein is CASRSLMDPRGTGELFF. This chain uses TRBV11-2 with TRBJ2-2, with a possible D match to TRBD2 (5 bases). The CDR3 spans 17 residues. The V end was cut by 6 bases, the J end by 5 bases, with 22 bases between. Germline CDR1 SGHAT, CDR2 FQNNGV.

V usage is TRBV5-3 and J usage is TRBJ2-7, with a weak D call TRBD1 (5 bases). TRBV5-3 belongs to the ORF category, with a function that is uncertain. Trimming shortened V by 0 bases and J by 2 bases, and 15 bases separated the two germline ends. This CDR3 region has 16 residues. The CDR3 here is CARSLGYCDRAYEQYF. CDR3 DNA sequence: TGTGCCAGAAGCTTGGGATATTGCGACAGAGCCTACGAGCAGTACTTC.

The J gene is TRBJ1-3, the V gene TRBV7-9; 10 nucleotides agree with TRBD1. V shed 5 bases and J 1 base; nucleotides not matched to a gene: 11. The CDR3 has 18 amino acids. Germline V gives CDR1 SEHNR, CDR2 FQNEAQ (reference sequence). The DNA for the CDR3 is TGTGCCAGCAGCGCAGAGCTCGGGACAGGGGTTTCTGGAAACACCATATATTTT. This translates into CASSAELGTGVSGNTIYF.

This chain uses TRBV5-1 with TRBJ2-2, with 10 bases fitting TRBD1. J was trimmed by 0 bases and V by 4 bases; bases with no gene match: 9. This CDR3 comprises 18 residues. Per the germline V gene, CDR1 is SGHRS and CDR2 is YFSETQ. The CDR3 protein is CASSHGTGVRANTGELFF. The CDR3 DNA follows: TGCGCCAGCAGCCACGGGACAGGGGTCAGGGCGAACACCGGGGAGCTGTTTTTT. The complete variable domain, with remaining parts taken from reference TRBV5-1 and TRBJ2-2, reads KAGVTQTPRYLIKTRGQQVTLSCSPISGHRSVSWYQQTPGQGLQFLFEYFSETQRNKGNFPGRFSGRQFSNSRSEMNVSTLELGDSALYLCASSHGTGVRANTGELFFGEGSRLTVL.

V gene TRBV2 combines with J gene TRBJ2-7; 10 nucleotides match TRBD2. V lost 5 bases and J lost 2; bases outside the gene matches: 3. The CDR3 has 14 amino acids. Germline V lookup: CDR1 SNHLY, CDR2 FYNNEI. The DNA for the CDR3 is TGTGCCAGCAGTCGGACTAGCGGTACCTACGAGCAGTACTTC. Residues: CASSRTSGTYEQYF.

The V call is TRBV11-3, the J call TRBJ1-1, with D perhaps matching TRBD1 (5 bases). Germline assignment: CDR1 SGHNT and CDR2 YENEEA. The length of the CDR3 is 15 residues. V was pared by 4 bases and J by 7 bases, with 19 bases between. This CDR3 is CASSSRDFKNIEAFF. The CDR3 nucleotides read TGTGCCAGCAGCTCCCGGGACTTTAAGAATATTGAAGCTTTCTTT.

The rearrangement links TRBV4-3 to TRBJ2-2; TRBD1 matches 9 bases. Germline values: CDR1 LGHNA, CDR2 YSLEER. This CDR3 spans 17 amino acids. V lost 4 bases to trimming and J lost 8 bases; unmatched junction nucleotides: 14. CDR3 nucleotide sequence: TGCGCCAGCAGCCCGCAACCGGGACAGGGCTCCGAGGGGGAGCTGTTTTTT. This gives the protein CASSPQPGQGSEGELFF.

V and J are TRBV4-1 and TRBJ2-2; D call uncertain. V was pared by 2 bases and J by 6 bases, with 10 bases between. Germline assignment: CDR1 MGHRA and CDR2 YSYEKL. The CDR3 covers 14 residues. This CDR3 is CASSQSGRPGELFF. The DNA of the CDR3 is TGCGCCAGCAGCCAATCAGGAAGGCCCGGGGAGCTGTTTTTT.

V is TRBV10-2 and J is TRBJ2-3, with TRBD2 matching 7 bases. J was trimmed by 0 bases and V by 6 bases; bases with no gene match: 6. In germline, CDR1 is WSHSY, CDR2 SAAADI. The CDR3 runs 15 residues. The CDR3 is CASSFLADSTDTQYF. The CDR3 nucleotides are TGCGCCAGCAGCTTCCTAGCGGATAGCACAGATACGCAGTATTTT.

DNA of the CDR3: TGTGCCAGCAGCCCCGAGACTAGCGGGAGTTACGAGCAGTACTTC. This codes for CASSPETSGSYEQYF. The J gene is TRBJ2-7, the V gene TRBV13; TRBD2 agrees at 12 bases. The V and J ends lost 5 bases and 4 bases, in that order; junction bases with no gene match: 6. The germline gives CDR1 PRHDT, CDR2 FYEKMQ (reference sequence). This CDR3 comprises 15 residues.

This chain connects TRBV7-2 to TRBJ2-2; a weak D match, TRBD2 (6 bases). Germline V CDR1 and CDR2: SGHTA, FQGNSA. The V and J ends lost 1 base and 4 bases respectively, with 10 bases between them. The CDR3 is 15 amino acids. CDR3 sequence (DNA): TGTGCCAGCAGCTTAGGGCTAGCGCCCACCGGGGAGCTGTTTTTT. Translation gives CASSLGLAPTGELFF.

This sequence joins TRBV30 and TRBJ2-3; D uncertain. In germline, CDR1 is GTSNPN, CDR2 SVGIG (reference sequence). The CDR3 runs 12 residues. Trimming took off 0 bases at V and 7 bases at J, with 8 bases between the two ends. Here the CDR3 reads CAWSVRQNTQYF. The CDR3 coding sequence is TGTGCCTGGAGTGTGAGGCAGAATACGCAGTATTTT.

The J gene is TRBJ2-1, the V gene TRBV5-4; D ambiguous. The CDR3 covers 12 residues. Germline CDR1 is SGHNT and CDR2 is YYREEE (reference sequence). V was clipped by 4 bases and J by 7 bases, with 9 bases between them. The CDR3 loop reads CASSRSSNEQFF. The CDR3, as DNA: TGTGCCAGCAGCCGGAGTAGTAATGAGCAGTTCTTC.

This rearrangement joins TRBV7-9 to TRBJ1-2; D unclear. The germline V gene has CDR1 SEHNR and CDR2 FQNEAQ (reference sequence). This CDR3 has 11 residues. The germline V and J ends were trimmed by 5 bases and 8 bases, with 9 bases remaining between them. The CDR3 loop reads CASSREGGYTF. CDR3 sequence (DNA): TGTGCCAGCAGCCGGGAGGGCGGCTACACCTTC. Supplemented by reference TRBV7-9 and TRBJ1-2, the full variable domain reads DTGVSQNPRHKITKRGQNVTFRCDPISEHNRLYWYRQTLGQGPEFLTYFQNEAQLEKSRLLSDRFSAERPKGSFSTLEIQRTEQGDSAMYLCASSREGGYTFGSGTRLTVV.

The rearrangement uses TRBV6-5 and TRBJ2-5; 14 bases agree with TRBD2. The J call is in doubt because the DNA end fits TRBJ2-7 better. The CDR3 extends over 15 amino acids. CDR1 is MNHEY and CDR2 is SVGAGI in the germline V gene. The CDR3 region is CASSQPTSGRGEQYF. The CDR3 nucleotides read TGTGCCAGCAGCCAGCCGACTAGCGGGAGGGGCGAGCAGTACTTC.

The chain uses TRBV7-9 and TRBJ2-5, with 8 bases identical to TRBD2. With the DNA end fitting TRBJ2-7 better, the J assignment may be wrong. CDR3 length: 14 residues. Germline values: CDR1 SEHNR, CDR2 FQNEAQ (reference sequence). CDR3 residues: CASRPTSGSYEQYF. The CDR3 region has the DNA TGTGCCAGCAGGCCTACTAGCGGATCCTACGAGCAGTACTTC.

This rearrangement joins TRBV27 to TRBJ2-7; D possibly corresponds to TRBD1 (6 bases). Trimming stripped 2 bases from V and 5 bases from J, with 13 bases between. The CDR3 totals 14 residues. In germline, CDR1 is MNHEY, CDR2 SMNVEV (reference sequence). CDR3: CASSLSGQKNEQYF. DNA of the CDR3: TGTGCCAGCAGTTTAAGCGGACAGAAAAACGAGCAGTACTTC.

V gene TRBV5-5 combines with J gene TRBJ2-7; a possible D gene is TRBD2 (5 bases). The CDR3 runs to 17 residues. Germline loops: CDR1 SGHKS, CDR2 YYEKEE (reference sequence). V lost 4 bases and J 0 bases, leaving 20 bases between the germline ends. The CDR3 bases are TGTGCCAGCAGCCTATATACCGGACTGGATAGCTCCTACGAGCAGTACTTC. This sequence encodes CASSLYTGLDSSYEQYF.

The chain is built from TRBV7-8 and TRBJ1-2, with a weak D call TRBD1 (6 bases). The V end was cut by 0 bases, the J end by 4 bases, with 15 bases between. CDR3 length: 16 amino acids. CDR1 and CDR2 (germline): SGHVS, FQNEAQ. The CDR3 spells CASSLAGGGLGYGYTF. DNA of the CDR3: TGTGCCAGCAGCTTAGCGGGAGGGGGATTAGGCTATGGCTACACCTTC.

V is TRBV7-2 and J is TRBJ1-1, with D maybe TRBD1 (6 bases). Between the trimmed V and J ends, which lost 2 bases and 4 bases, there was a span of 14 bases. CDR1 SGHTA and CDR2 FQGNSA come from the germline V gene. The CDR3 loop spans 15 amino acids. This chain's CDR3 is CASSLLRGTGTEAFF. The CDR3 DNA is TGTGCCAGCAGCTTACTCAGGGGTACCGGCACTGAAGCTTTCTTT.

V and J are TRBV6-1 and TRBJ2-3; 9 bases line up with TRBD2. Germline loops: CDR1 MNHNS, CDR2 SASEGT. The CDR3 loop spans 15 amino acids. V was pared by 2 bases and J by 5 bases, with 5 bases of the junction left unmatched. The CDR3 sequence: CASSEHSGSIDTQYF. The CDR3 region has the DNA TGTGCCAGCAGTGAACATAGCGGGAGTATAGATACGCAGTATTTT.

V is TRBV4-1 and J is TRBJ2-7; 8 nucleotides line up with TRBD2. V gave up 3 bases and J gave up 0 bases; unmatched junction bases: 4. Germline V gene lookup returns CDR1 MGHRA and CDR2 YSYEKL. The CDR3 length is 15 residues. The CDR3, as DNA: TGCGCCAGCAGCCAGAAACTAGCGGACTCCTACGAGCAGTACTTC. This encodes CASSQKLADSYEQYF.

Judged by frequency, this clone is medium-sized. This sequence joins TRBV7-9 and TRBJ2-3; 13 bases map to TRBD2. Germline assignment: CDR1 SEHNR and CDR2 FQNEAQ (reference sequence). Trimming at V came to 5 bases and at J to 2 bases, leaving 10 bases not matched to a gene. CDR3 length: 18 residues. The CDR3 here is CASSPQKGLAGSTDTQYF. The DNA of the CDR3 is TGTGCCAGCAGCCCACAAAAGGGACTAGCGGGATCCACAGATACGCAGTATTTT.